One sample yielded the 3 T cell receptor beta chains listed below, sequenced in a study of T cell clones after liver transplantation. Clones were read by immunoSEQ multiplex PCR, and TCRdb kept only the in-frame ones, dropping some. The sample records 20,000 to 25,000 clones, approximately 95% being singletons. The sample was CD8+ T cells from blood, taken roughly 26 months after liver transplant. The source of these receptors is a human patient who received a liver transplant. A subset of T cells may come from the graft donor.

This chain connects TRBV5-1 to TRBJ1-1; possible D gene TRBD1, 5 bases. The CDR3 consists of 13 residues. Germline V CDR1 and CDR2: SGHRS, YFSETQ. Trimming shortened V by 6 bases and J by 6 bases, and 15 bases separated the two germline ends. CDR3 loop: CASTWDRGAEAFF. Here the CDR3 DNA reads TGCGCCAGCACCTGGGACCGGGGCGCTGAAGCTTTCTTT. Supplemented by reference TRBV5-1 and TRBJ1-1, the full variable domain reads KAGVTQTPRYLIKTRGQQVTLSCSPISGHRSVSWYQQTPGQGLQFLFEYFSETQRNKGNFPGRFSGRQFSNSRSEMNVSTLELGDSALYLCASTWDRGAEAFFGQGTRLTVV.

The chain uses TRBV7-3 and TRBJ1-5; the D is unclear. Germline V gene lookup returns CDR1 SGHTA and CDR2 FQGTGA. V was pared by 2 bases and J by 6 bases, with 5 bases between. The CDR3 has 12 residues. DNA for the CDR3: TGTGCCAGCAGCTTAGAGGGTCAGCCCCAGCATTTT. Translation gives CASSLEGQPQHF.

The CDR3 DNA reads TGTGCCAGCAGCAAACGGGGTCCCGGCGGGGCGGGCACCGGGGAGCTGTTTTTT. Its protein product is CASSKRGPGGAGTGELFF. V gene TRBV21-1 combines with J gene TRBJ2-2; TRBD2 is the table's D call and was not checked against the DNA. TRBV21-1 is a pseudogene locus. The CDR3 sequence is 18 residues long.